These 29 T cell receptor beta chains were all obtained from the same sample, sequenced in a study of technical replicates of blood from several donors. The repertoire was sequenced with immunoSEQ multiplex PCR; TCRdb's copy has only in-frame clones and lacks some. In the table there are tens of thousands of clones, approximately 88% of which are singletons. The sample was PBMCs. Receptors were obtained from a human donor in good health. Some clones in this sample may be carry-over from other donors' samples.

V gene TRBV29-1 combines with J gene TRBJ2-5; 8 bases are shared with TRBD2. V dropped 3 bases and J dropped 5; count of bases not matched to a gene: 8. CDR1 SQVTM and CDR2 ANQGSEA come from the germline V gene. The CDR3 length is 14 residues. The DNA for the CDR3 is TGCAGCGTTGACGGCGGGGGGCCGTTGGAGACCCAGTACTTC. Its protein product is CSVDGGGPLETQYF.

This chain links TRBV7-2 with TRBJ1-2; D not resolved. Per the germline V gene, CDR1 is SGHTA and CDR2 is FQGNSA. The CDR3 covers 13 residues. Trimming removed 5 bases at V and 6 bases at J, with 13 bases between. CDR3 in DNA: TGTGCCAGCAGCCCCACCAGGTCCCATGGCTACACCTTC. Amino acids: CASSPTRSHGYTF. Complete variable domain (other parts from reference TRBV7-2 and TRBJ1-2): GAGVSQSPSNKVTEKGKDVELRCDPISGHTALYWYRQSLGQGLEFLIYFQGNSAPDKSGLPSDRFSAERTGGSVSTLTIQRTQQEDSAVYLCASSPTRSHGYTFGSGTRLTVV.

V is TRBV21-1 and J is TRBJ2-5; the D call TRBD1 from the table was never checked on the DNA. TRBV21-1 is annotated as a pseudogene. The CDR3 is 16 residues long. CDR3 nucleotides: TGTGCCAGCAGCAAAGAGGGGGACAGGGGCCAAGAGACCCAGTACTTC. Its translation is CASSKEGDRGQETQYF.

This clone was seen just once. The chain uses TRBV11-1 and TRBJ1-1; TRBD1 matches 9 bases. The V gene's germline CDR1 is SGHAT and CDR2 FQDESV (reference sequence). The CDR3 spans 13 residues. After removal of 5 bases from V and 4 bases from J, the junction contained 2 bases not matched to a gene. The CDR3 is CASSRTGVTEAFF. DNA for the CDR3: TGTGCCAGCAGCAGGACAGGGGTCACTGAAGCTTTCTTT.

The chain couples TRBV5-1 to TRBJ1-3, with D perhaps matching TRBD1 (5 bases). The V gene's germline CDR1 is SGHRS and CDR2 YFSETQ. The CDR3 runs to 15 residues. Trimming took off 0 bases at V and 4 bases at J, with 11 bases between the two ends. This CDR3 is CASSLDQGWGNTIYF. CDR3 DNA sequence: TGCGCCAGCAGCTTGGACCAGGGATGGGGAAACACCATATATTTT.

The chain is built from TRBV6-1 and TRBJ1-4, with 9 bases matching TRBD1. Germline V gene sequence: CDR1 MNHNS, CDR2 SASEGT. V dropped 0 bases and J dropped 8; count of bases not matched to a gene: 7. The CDR3 length is 16 residues. CDR3 protein: CASSEAVGQGYEKLFF. The CDR3 coding sequence is TGTGCCAGCAGTGAAGCGGTGGGACAGGGCTACGAAAAACTGTTTTTT.

The CDR3 loop reads CASSQTGKGSPLHF. CDR3 coding DNA: TGTGCCAGCAGCCAGACAGGGAAGGGTTCACCCCTCCACTTT. The rearrangement uses TRBV14 and TRBJ1-6; 7 positions match TRBD1. Per the germline V gene, CDR1 is SGHDN and CDR2 is FVKESK. V lost 3 bases and J lost 9; bases outside the gene matches: 5. This CDR3 has 14 residues.

This clone has only a few counts. The chain couples TRBV7-2 to TRBJ2-3; 8 nucleotides match TRBD2. CDR3 length: 16 residues. The V gene end was trimmed by 5 bases and the J gene end by 0 bases; junction bases not matched to a gene: 7. Germline lookup yields CDR1 SGHTA and CDR2 FQGNSA. The chain's CDR3 is CASSTPLAESTDTQYF. In nucleotides, the CDR3 is TGTGCCAGCAGCACTCCACTAGCGGAGAGCACAGATACGCAGTATTTT.

This clone came up many times. This sequence joins TRBV4-3 and TRBJ2-3, with TRBD2 matching 13 bases. The CDR3 is 19 residues long. CDR1 is LGHNA, CDR2 YSLEER, per germline. Trimming removed 0 bases from V and 5 bases from J; junction bases left unmatched: 11. This CDR3 is CASSQDGLAGVPLEDTQYF. The CDR3 DNA reads as TGCGCCAGCAGCCAAGATGGACTAGCGGGGGTGCCCCTTGAAGATACGCAGTATTTT.

This rearrangement joins TRBV27 to TRBJ2-3; D is ambiguous. The germline V gene has CDR1 MNHEY and CDR2 SMNVEV (reference sequence). The CDR3 is 13 amino acids. The V gene lost 6 bases and the J gene lost 6 bases, with 13 bases spanning the gap. CDR3 in DNA: TGTGCCAGCAGGGCGAGTGGGCAGGATACGCAGTATTTT. This encodes CASRASGQDTQYF.

The chain employs TRBV7-8 and TRBJ2-3; D gene unclear. V lost 0 bases, J lost 0 bases, and 4 bases lay in between. In germline, CDR1 is SGHVS, CDR2 FQNEAQ. The CDR3 is 14 amino acids. The CDR3: CASSLASSTDTQYF. The CDR3 DNA is TGTGCCAGCAGCTTAGCCTCTAGCACAGATACGCAGTATTTT.

In its sample, this clone was seen once. V and J are TRBV19 and TRBJ1-2; D unclear. V lost 3 bases and J lost 3, with 14 bases in between. This CDR3 contains 15 residues. Germline V gene lookup returns CDR1 LNHDA and CDR2 SQIVND (reference sequence). The CDR3 region is CASSIVPVRDYGYTF. The CDR3 coding sequence is TGTGCCAGTAGTATCGTCCCGGTGCGCGACTATGGCTACACCTTC.

V gene TRBV29-1 combines with J gene TRBJ1-2, with D possibly being TRBD1 (6 bases). This CDR3 contains 11 residues. Germline V gene data show CDR1 as SQVTM and CDR2 as ANQGSEA. V was clipped by 6 bases and J by 7 bases, with 12 bases between them. The CDR3 nucleotides are TGCAGCGTGAGAATGACAGGTGGCTACACCTTC. Amino acids: CSVRMTGGYTF.

The chain recombines TRBV4-1 with TRBJ1-6; D is uncertain. V was clipped by 0 bases and J by 0 bases, with 12 bases between them. From germline, CDR1 is MGHRA and CDR2 YSYEKL. This CDR3 is built from 18 residues. In DNA form, the CDR3 reads TGCGCCAGCAGCCAAGATGCGACGGGAAGCTCCTATAATTCACCCCTCCACTTT. It is translated as CASSQDATGSSYNSPLHF.

The chain employs TRBV18 and TRBJ2-1; D is unresolved. Germline V gene sequence: CDR1 KGHSH, CDR2 LQKENI. Trimming left V 10 bases short and J 3 bases short, with 16 bases between. The CDR3 runs to 14 residues. CDR3 sequence: CATQLTGYYNEQFF. CDR3 DNA: TGTGCCACACAACTTACGGGTTACTACAATGAGCAGTTCTTC.

This chain joins TRBV2 and TRBJ1-2; 11 bases line up with TRBD1. Unmatched junction bases numbered 4, after V lost 10 bases and J lost 0 bases. Germline-derived CDR1 and CDR2 are SNHLY and FYNNEI. This CDR3 region has 14 residues. The CDR3 loop is CAIRTGGTNYGYTF. In DNA form, the CDR3 reads TGTGCCATCCGGACAGGGGGCACTAACTATGGCTACACCTTC.

J is TRBJ2-7 and V is TRBV6-5; 9 bases fit TRBD1. This CDR3 has 15 amino acids. Germline V gene sequence: CDR1 MNHEY, CDR2 SVGAGI. J was trimmed by 0 bases and V by 5 bases; bases with no gene match: 5. Here the CDR3 reads CASSPGTGSSYEQYF. DNA of the CDR3: TGTGCCAGCAGTCCTGGGACAGGGAGCTCCTACGAGCAGTACTTC.

This rearrangement joins TRBV6-5 to TRBJ2-3, with a weak D call TRBD2 (7 bases). Germline V CDR1 and CDR2: MNHEY, SVGAGI. This CDR3 spans 14 amino acids. The germline V and J ends were trimmed by 6 bases and 1 base, with 11 bases remaining between them. The CDR3 DNA reads as TGTGCCAGCAGGCGGGGGCCCGGCACAGATACGCAGTATTTT. It codes for CASRRGPGTDTQYF.

The gene calls are TRBV11-2 and TRBJ2-2; D uncertain. Trimming removed 4 bases from V and 4 bases from J, with 13 bases in between. The CDR3 extends over 15 amino acids. The V gene's germline CDR1 is SGHAT and CDR2 FQNNGV. The CDR3 is CASSSIRRSTGELFF. The CDR3 region has the DNA TGTGCCAGCAGCTCGATCAGAAGGAGCACCGGGGAGCTGTTTTTT.

In DNA, the CDR3 is TGCGCCAGCAGCCTACGAGCGGGAGGAGGGTACAATGAGCAGTTCTTC. This gives the protein CASSLRAGGGYNEQFF. This rearrangement joins TRBV4-3 to TRBJ2-1; 9 bases are a match to TRBD2. J was trimmed by 4 bases and V by 4 bases; bases with no gene match: 8. Germline V gene data show CDR1 as LGHNA and CDR2 as YSLEER. The CDR3 runs to 16 residues.

The chain carries TRBV7-6 and TRBJ2-1, with 13 bases lining up with TRBD2. CDR3 length: 16 amino acids. CDR1 SGHVS and CDR2 FNYEAQ come from the germline V gene. Trimming cost V 1 base and J 5 bases; bases outside gene matches: 2. This chain's CDR3 is CASSLVGLAGNNEQFF. In nucleotides, the CDR3 is TGTGCCAGCAGCTTAGTGGGACTAGCGGGAAACAATGAGCAGTTCTTC.

J is TRBJ2-7 and V is TRBV27; maybe TRBD2 (6 bases). CDR3 size: 16 residues. V was pared by 9 bases and J by 5 bases, with 26 bases between. In germline, CDR1 is MNHEY, CDR2 SMNVEV (reference sequence). CDR3 sequence: CARTPIEVEGIHEQYF. The CDR3, as DNA: TGTGCCAGAACCCCAATCGAAGTGGAGGGTATCCACGAGCAGTACTTC.

The chain has TRBV10-3 and TRBJ2-3; 10 bases line up with TRBD1. This CDR3 comprises 16 residues. The germline V gene encodes CDR1 ENHRY and CDR2 SYGVKD. V shed 6 bases and J 0 bases; nucleotides not matched to a gene: 6. This CDR3 reads CAIRTGQGGSTDTQYF. CDR3 bases: TGTGCCATCAGAACCGGACAGGGGGGTAGCACAGATACGCAGTATTTT.

The chain links TRBV9 to TRBJ1-2; 8 nucleotides align to TRBD1. Germline lookup yields CDR1 SGDLS and CDR2 YYNGEE. V trimming: 4 bases; J trimming: 5 bases; junction bases outside the gene matches: 10. There are 15 residues in the CDR3. The DNA of the CDR3 is TGTGCCAGCAGCCCCCGGACAGGGATTGGGTATGGCTACACCTTC. Its translation: CASSPRTGIGYGYTF.

CDR3 DNA: TGCGCCAGCAGCCACCGGGACAGGCTCTCCTACGAGCAGTACTTC. It codes for CASSHRDRLSYEQYF. This rearrangement joins TRBV5-1 to TRBJ2-7; 8 bases are a match to TRBD1. The junction had 6 bases not matched to a gene; V was cut back by 4 bases and J by 0 bases. This CDR3 region has 15 residues. Germline lookup yields CDR1 SGHRS and CDR2 YFSETQ.

The chain recombines TRBV9 with TRBJ2-3, with D maybe TRBD2 (5 bases). The CDR3 consists of 15 residues. Trimming stripped 6 bases from V and 6 bases from J, with 20 bases between. The germline CDR1 and CDR2 sequences are SGDLS and YYNGEE. DNA for the CDR3: TGTGCCAGCACCCGTAATGAGGGCACAGCGGATACGCAGTATTTT. As protein: CASTRNEGTADTQYF.

V gene TRBV6-4 combines with J gene TRBJ2-6, with unresolved D. V was pared by 4 bases and J by 0 bases, with 4 bases between. The CDR3 extends over 14 amino acids. From germline, CDR1 is MRHNA and CDR2 SNTAGT. The CDR3 region has the DNA TGTGCCAGCAGTGCTCGCTCTGGGGCCAACGTCCTGACTTTC. Its translation: CASSARSGANVLTF.

The chain is built from TRBV28 and TRBJ1-6; 9 nucleotides align to TRBD1. The CDR3 extends over 15 amino acids. Trimming took 5 bases from V and 10 from J; bases not matched to a gene: 9. Looked up from germline, CDR1 is MDHEN and CDR2 is SYDVKM. CDR3: CASSPRTGVVSPLHF. The CDR3 nucleotides read TGTGCCAGCAGTCCTAGGACAGGGGTAGTATCACCCCTCCACTTT.

This clone has only one observation. The V and J genes are TRBV7-2 and TRBJ1-2; D perhaps matches TRBD1 (5 bases). The CDR3 is made up of 13 amino acids. Per the germline V gene, CDR1 is SGHTA and CDR2 is FQGNSA. V was trimmed by 5 bases and J by 7 bases, leaving 14 bases between them. The chain's CDR3 is CASSPGQRFGYTF. The CDR3 bases are TGTGCCAGCAGCCCAGGACAACGTTTTGGCTACACCTTC. The entire variable domain, with the rest obtained from reference TRBV7-2 and TRBJ1-2, is as follows: GAGVSQSPSNKVTEKGKDVELRCDPISGHTALYWYRQSLGQGLEFLIYFQGNSAPDKSGLPSDRFSAERTGGSVSTLTIQRTQQEDSAVYLCASSPGQRFGYTFGSGTRLTVV.